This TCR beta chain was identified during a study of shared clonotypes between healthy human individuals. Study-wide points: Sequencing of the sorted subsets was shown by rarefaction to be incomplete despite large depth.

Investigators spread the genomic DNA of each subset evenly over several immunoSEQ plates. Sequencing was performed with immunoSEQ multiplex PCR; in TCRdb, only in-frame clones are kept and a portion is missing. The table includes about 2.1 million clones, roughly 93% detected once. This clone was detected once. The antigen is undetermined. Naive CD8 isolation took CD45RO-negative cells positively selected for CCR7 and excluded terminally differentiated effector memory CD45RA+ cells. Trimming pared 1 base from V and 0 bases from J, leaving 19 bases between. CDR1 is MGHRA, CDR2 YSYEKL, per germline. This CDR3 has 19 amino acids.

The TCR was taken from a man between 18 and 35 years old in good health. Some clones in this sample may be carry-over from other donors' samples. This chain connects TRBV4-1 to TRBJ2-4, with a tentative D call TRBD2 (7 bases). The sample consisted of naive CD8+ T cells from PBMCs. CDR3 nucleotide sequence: TGCGCCAGCAGCCAAGGAGGGGGGGAGATGGCGGAAGCCAAAAACATTCAGTACTTC. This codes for CASSQGGGEMAEAKNIQYF.